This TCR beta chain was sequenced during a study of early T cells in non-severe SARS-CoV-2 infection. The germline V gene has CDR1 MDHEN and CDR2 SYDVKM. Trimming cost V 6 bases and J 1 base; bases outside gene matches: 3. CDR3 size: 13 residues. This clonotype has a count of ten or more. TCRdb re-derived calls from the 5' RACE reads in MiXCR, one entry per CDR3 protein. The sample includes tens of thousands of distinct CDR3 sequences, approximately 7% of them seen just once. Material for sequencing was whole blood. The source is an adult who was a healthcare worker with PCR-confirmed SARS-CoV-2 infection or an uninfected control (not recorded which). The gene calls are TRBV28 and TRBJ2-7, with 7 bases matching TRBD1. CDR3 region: CASRSGQSYEQYF. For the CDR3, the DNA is TGTGCCAGCAGATCGGGACAGTCCTACGAGCAGTACTTC.